This TCR beta chain stems from a study of Graves' ophthalmopathy and Graves' hyperthyroidism. On the study more broadly: Before any treatment, peripheral blood was taken at the initial diagnosis.

Exclusion applied to patients with other autoimmune diseases, uncontrolled infections, pregnancy or lactation. PBMCs were obtained from roughly 9.5 ml of fresh peripheral blood. Researchers took RNA transcripts and amplified TCR beta CDR3 regions from them. HTBI-primed first-round RT-PCR preceded second-round multiplex PCR. TCRdb reanalysed the multiplex PCR reads using MiXCR and keeps one entry per CDR3 protein. This sample has hundreds of thousands of distinct CDR3 sequences, with 40% found just once. This clonotype was detected many times. Sequencing was carried out using peripheral blood. The sequence derives from an adult man with Graves' ophthalmopathy.

The CDR3 DNA sequence: TGTGCCAGCAGCTATGGACAGGGGGGAAACACTGAAGCTTTCTTT. This codes for CASSYGQGGNTEAFF. The chain couples TRBV12-3 or TRBV12-4 to TRBJ1-1, with 10 positions matching TRBD1. The V gene end was trimmed by 6 bases and the J gene end by 2 bases; junction bases not matched to a gene: 6. The CDR3 length is 15 residues.